The 4 T cell receptor beta chains presented below share a single source sample, sequenced in a study of T cells in Graves' hyperthyroidism and ophthalmopathy. The source material, RNA transcripts, was used to amplify TCR beta CDR3 regions. The TCR CDR3 first-round RT-PCR relied on the HTBI primer set. TCRdb re-called the multiplex PCR reads through MiXCR, storing one row per CDR3 protein. The table lists over 450,000 distinct CDR3 sequences, roughly 15% of them singletons. Sequencing was performed on blood. These TCRs come from a woman between 18 and 30 years old with Graves' ophthalmopathy.

The sample holds a few counts of this clonotype. The V and J genes are TRBV14 and TRBJ2-1; tentatively, D is TRBD1 or TRBD2 (5 bases each). Germline V gene data show CDR1 as SGHDN and CDR2 as FVKESK. The CDR3 runs 18 residues. V was trimmed by 4 bases and J by 8 bases, leaving 27 bases between them. DNA for the CDR3: TGTGCCAGCAGCCCGTACCCTGCCGGGACCCCGAAGGGCTATGAGCAGTTCTTC. Translating it yields CASSPYPAGTPKGYEQFF.

This clonotype was seen ten or more times. The chain combines TRBV28 with TRBJ1-2; tentative D call: TRBD1 (6 bases). The germline CDR1 and CDR2 sequences are MDHEN and SYDVKM. The CDR3 runs to 15 residues. V was pared by 6 bases and J by 4 bases, with 18 bases between. CDR3 sequence (DNA): TGTGCCAGCAGCAAAGATACCGGGGGCGTCTATGGCTACACCTTC. Protein sequence: CASSKDTGGVYGYTF.

This clonotype was detected many times. J is TRBJ2-7 and V is TRBV11-1, with D tentatively TRBD1 or TRBD2 (5 bases each). The CDR3 is 14 residues long. Germline V gene lookup returns CDR1 SGHAT and CDR2 FQDESV (reference sequence). V was pared by 5 bases and J by 9 bases, with 20 bases between. CDR3: CASSPTGGRSVQYF. The CDR3 nucleotides read TGTGCCAGCAGCCCAACTGGGGGAAGGAGTGTGCAGTACTTC.

The table lists this clonotype with a count of one. The V call is TRBV28, the J call TRBJ2-5; the match to TRBD2 covers 8 bases. The germline V gene has CDR1 MDHEN and CDR2 SYDVKM. Trimming cost V 2 bases and J 5 bases; bases outside gene matches: 7. This CDR3 contains 15 residues. CDR3 sequence (DNA): TGTGCCAGCAGTTTAACGGGGGGGCAGTATGAGACCCAGTACTTC. This gives the protein CASSLTGGQYETQYF.